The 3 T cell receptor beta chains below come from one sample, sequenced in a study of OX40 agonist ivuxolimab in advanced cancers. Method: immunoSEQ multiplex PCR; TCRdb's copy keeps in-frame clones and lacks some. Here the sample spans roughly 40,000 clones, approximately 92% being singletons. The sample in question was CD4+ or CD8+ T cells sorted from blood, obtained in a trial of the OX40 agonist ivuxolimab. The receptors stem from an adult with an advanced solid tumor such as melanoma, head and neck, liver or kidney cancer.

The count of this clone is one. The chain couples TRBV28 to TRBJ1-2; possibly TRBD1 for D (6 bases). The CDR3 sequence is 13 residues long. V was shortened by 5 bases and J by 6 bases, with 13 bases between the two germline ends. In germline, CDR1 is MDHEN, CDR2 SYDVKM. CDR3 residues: CASSPPGGDGYTF. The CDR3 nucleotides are TGTGCCAGCAGTCCGCCGGGGGGCGATGGCTACACCTTC.

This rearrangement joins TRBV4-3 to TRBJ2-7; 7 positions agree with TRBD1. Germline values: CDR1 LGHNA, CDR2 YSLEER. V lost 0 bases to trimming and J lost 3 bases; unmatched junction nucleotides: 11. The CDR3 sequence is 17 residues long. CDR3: CASSQDLAGTANYEQYF. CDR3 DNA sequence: TGCGCCAGCAGCCAAGATCTGGCCGGGACAGCTAACTACGAGCAGTACTTC.

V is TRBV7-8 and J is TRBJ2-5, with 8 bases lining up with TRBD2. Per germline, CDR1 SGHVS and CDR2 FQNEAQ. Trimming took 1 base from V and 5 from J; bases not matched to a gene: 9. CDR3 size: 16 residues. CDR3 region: CASSLDGLADGETQYF. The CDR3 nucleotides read TGTGCCAGCAGCTTAGACGGACTAGCAGACGGGGAGACCCAGTACTTC.